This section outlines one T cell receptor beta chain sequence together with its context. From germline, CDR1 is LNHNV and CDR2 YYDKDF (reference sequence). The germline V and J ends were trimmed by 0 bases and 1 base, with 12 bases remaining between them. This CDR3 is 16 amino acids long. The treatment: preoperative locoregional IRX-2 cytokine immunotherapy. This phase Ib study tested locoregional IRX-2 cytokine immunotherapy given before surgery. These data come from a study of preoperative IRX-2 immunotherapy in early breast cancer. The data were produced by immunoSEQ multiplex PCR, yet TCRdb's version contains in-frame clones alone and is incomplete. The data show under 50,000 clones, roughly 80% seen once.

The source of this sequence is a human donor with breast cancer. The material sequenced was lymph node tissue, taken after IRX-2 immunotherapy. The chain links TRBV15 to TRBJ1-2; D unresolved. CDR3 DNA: TGTGCCACCAGCAGAGATCTGGGCAGCTTTAACTATGGCTACACCTTC. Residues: CATSRDLGSFNYGYTF.